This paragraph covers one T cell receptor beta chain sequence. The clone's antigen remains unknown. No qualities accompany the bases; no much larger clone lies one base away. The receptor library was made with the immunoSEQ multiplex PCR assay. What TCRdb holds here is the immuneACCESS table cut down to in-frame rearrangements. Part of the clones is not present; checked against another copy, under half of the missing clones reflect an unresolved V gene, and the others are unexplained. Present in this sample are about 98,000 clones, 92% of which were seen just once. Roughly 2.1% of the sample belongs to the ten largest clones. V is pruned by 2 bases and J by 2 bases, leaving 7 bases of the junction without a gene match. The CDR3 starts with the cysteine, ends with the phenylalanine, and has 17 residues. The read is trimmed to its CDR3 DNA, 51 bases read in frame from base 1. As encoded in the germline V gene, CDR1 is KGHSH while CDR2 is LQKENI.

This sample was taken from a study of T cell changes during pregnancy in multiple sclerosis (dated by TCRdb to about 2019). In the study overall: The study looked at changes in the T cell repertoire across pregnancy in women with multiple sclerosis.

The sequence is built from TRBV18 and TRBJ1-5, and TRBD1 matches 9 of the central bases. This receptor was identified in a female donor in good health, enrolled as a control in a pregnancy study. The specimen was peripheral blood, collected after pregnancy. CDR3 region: CASSPILQGAGNQPQHF. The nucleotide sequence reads TGTGCCAGCTCACCAATACTACAGGGGGCGGGCAATCAGCCCCAGCATTTT.